These 20 T cell receptor beta chains came from one sample sequenced in a study of blood T cell repertoires in COVID-19. TCRdb's table, derived via immunoSEQ multiplex PCR, lists solely in-frame clones and lacks some. The data show over 200,000 clones, 84% seen once. Input material: peripheral blood. These TCRs come from a woman of 80 years or more with COVID-19, enrolled during active disease.

This clone was seen a handful of times. This rearrangement joins TRBV5-1 to TRBJ2-1; D is possibly TRBD2 (5 bases). CDR1 and CDR2 from the germline V gene are SGHRS and YFSETQ. The CDR3 is 15 amino acids. V was pared by 2 bases and J by 3 bases, with 12 bases between. This CDR3 reads CASSFRNRDYNEQFF. The CDR3 coding sequence is TGCGCCAGCAGCTTCCGAAACCGGGACTACAATGAGCAGTTCTTC. Complete variable domain (other parts from reference TRBV5-1 and TRBJ2-1): KAGVTQTPRYLIKTRGQQVTLSCSPISGHRSVSWYQQTPGQGLQFLFEYFSETQRNKGNFPGRFSGRQFSNSRSEMNVSTLELGDSALYLCASSFRNRDYNEQFFGPGTRLTVL.

The chain carries TRBV5-6 and TRBJ1-2, with TRBD1 identical over 8 bases. CDR1 and CDR2 (germline): SGHDT, YYEEEE. The CDR3 runs 13 residues. J gave up 8 bases and V 2 bases, and 5 bases lay outside the gene matches. The chain's CDR3 is CASSFAQGGGYTF. The CDR3 DNA sequence: TGTGCCAGCAGCTTTGCACAGGGGGGAGGCTACACCTTC.

The chain recombines TRBV3-1 (or the pseudogene TRBV3-2) with TRBJ2-2, with 12 nucleotides matching TRBD2. The V gene end was trimmed by 4 bases and the J gene end by 5 bases; junction bases not matched to a gene: 5. Germline values: CDR1 LGHDT, CDR2 YNNKEL (reference sequence). The CDR3 runs 16 residues. CDR3 in DNA: TGTGCCAGCAGCCCCAGGCTAGCGGGAGGGACCGGGGAGCTGTTTTTT. It encodes CASSPRLAGGTGELFF.

V and J are TRBV29-1 and TRBJ2-7; TRBD2 aligns across 7 bases. The CDR3 length is 14 residues. Germline loops: CDR1 SQVTM, CDR2 ANQGSEA. Unmatched junction bases numbered 8, after V lost 6 bases and J lost 0 bases. The CDR3 loop is CSVGGSPSSYEQYF. In nucleotides, the CDR3 is TGCAGCGTGGGAGGGTCCCCGAGCTCCTACGAGCAGTACTTC.

This clone was found once. The chain is built from TRBV4-2 and TRBJ2-1; the D is unclear. This CDR3 is 14 amino acids long. Trimming cost V 0 bases and J 5 bases, with 8 bases left between them. Per the germline V gene, CDR1 is LGHNA and CDR2 is YNFKEQ. DNA of the CDR3: TGTGCCAGCAGCCAAGAAAAGCTAAACAATGAGCAGTTCTTC. It yields the protein CASSQEKLNNEQFF.

V is TRBV7-3 and J is TRBJ1-1; perhaps TRBD1 as D (5 bases). Trimming took off 8 bases at V and 3 bases at J, with 13 bases between the two ends. The length of the CDR3 is 13 residues. The V gene's germline CDR1 is SGHTA and CDR2 FQGTGA. In nucleotides, the CDR3 is TGTGCCAGCGCTTTCGGAGGGGACACTGAAGCTTTCTTT. Translating gives CASAFGGDTEAFF.

V gene TRBV5-5 combines with J gene TRBJ1-4; 7 bases line up with TRBD1. Germline lookup yields CDR1 SGHKS and CDR2 YYEKEE (reference sequence). The CDR3 loop spans 16 amino acids. V dropped 4 bases and J dropped 0; count of bases not matched to a gene: 6. The DNA of the CDR3 is TGTGCCAGCAGCCCGGATGGGACAGCAACTAATGAAAAACTGTTTTTT. Residues: CASSPDGTATNEKLFF.

The rearrangement uses TRBV5-3 and TRBJ2-2; 8 bases line up with TRBD2. TRBV5-3 is recorded as an ORF, its role being uncertain. J gave up 0 bases and V 2 bases, and 3 bases lay outside the gene matches. The CDR3 covers 16 residues. The DNA for the CDR3 is TGTGCCAGAAGCTTAAGCGGGGGCGCGAACACCGGGGAGCTGTTTTTT. Amino acid sequence: CARSLSGGANTGELFF.

The rearrangement joins TRBV7-3 to TRBJ2-2, with no clear D. V lost 2 bases, J lost 1 base, and 5 bases lay in between. The germline CDR1 and CDR2 sequences are SGHTA and FQGTGA. This CDR3 is built from 14 residues. The CDR3 region is CASSLLLNTGELFF. The CDR3 bases are TGTGCCAGCAGCTTACTCCTGAACACCGGGGAGCTGTTTTTT.

The J gene is TRBJ1-1, the V gene TRBV7-9; 7 nucleotides match TRBD1. Trimming took 5 bases from V and 1 from J; bases not matched to a gene: 4. There are 14 residues in the CDR3. Germline V gene data show CDR1 as SEHNR and CDR2 as FQNEAQ (reference sequence). The CDR3 nucleotides are TGTGCCAGCAGCGCCACAGGGGCGAACACTGAAGCTTTCTTT. The encoded protein is CASSATGANTEAFF.

The chain uses TRBV28 and TRBJ2-7, with D maybe TRBD2 (5 bases). Germline CDR1 is MDHEN and CDR2 is SYDVKM. V lost 4 bases, J lost 5 bases, and 18 bases lay in between. CDR3 length: 15 amino acids. CDR3 bases: TGTGCCAGCAGTTCCCCTTGGGTCACGAGGGACGAGCAGTACTTC. It yields the protein CASSSPWVTRDEQYF.

The chain recombines TRBV15 with TRBJ2-7; 9 nucleotides agree with TRBD2. This CDR3 has 14 amino acids. V was pared by 6 bases and J by 0 bases, with 3 bases of the junction left unmatched. CDR1 and CDR2 from the germline V gene are LNHNV and YYDKDF (reference sequence). Here the CDR3 reads CATSRAGGSYEQYF. CDR3 nucleotides: TGTGCCACCAGTCGAGCGGGAGGCTCCTACGAGCAGTACTTC.

V is TRBV6-2 or TRBV6-3 and J is TRBJ1-1; weak D call: TRBD1 (5 bases). The V end lost 5 bases, the J end lost 10 bases, and 11 bases lay between the germline ends. The CDR3 runs 11 residues. Per the germline V gene, CDR1 is MNHEY and CDR2 is SVGEGT. The CDR3 loop reads CASSRSTGAFF. CDR3 coding DNA: TGTGCCAGCAGTAGGTCAACAGGAGCTTTCTTT.

The gene calls are TRBV3-1 (or the pseudogene TRBV3-2) and TRBJ1-2; D remains unclear. Germline assignment: CDR1 LGHDT and CDR2 YNNKEL (reference sequence). This CDR3 comprises 16 residues. Trimming took off 6 bases at V and 2 bases at J, with 19 bases between the two ends. The CDR3 DNA reads as TGTGCCAGCAGGGGTAGACTGATAGCAGAGAACTATGGCTACACCTTC. Protein product: CASRGRLIAENYGYTF.

The DNA for the CDR3 is TGCAGTGCTGGGCCAGGCGAAAAACTGTTTTTT. This sequence encodes CSAGPGEKLFF. The rearrangement uses TRBV20-1 and TRBJ1-4, with unresolved D. The CDR3 spans 11 residues. V was trimmed by 5 bases and J by 8 bases, leaving 9 bases between them. CDR1 is DFQATT, CDR2 SNEGSKA, per germline (reference sequence).

This chain links TRBV20-1 with TRBJ2-3, with 8 bases lining up with TRBD1. The CDR3 is 14 amino acids. The junction had 6 bases not matched to a gene; V was cut back by 3 bases and J by 4 bases. CDR1 is DFQATT, CDR2 SNEGSKA, per germline (reference sequence). The CDR3 DNA is TGCAGTGCTAGTATGGACAGGGTCTCAGATACGCAGTATTTT. This sequence encodes CSASMDRVSDTQYF.

Only a few counts were recorded for this clone. The CDR3 DNA follows: TGTGCCAGTAGTATAGGAGGGCTCGGGGAGCTGTTTTTT. Protein product: CASSIGGLGELFF. The V call is TRBV19, the J call TRBJ2-2; a possible D gene is TRBD2 (5 bases). This CDR3 has 13 residues. The germline V gene encodes CDR1 LNHDA and CDR2 SQIVND (reference sequence). V was trimmed by 1 base and J by 7 bases, leaving 7 bases between them.

The V gene is TRBV3-1 (or the pseudogene TRBV3-2), the J gene TRBJ2-1; TRBD2 agrees at 10 bases. The ends lost 4 bases at V and 2 bases at J; junction bases unmatched: 8. There are 17 residues in the CDR3. Germline values: CDR1 LGHDT, CDR2 YNNKEL (reference sequence). CDR3 residues: CASSPGSSGSAYNEQFF. The DNA for the CDR3 is TGTGCCAGCAGCCCGGGCTCTAGCGGGAGTGCCTACAATGAGCAGTTCTTC.

The chain joins TRBV7-9 to TRBJ1-1, with TRBD1 matching 8 bases. Germline V lookup: CDR1 SEHNR, CDR2 FQNEAQ (reference sequence). The V and J ends lost 4 bases and 8 bases, in that order; junction bases with no gene match: 3. The CDR3 contains 12 residues. CDR3: CASSSGQGEAFF. Written as DNA, the CDR3 is TGTGCCAGCAGCTCCGGACAGGGAGAAGCTTTCTTT.

The chain combines TRBV5-4 with TRBJ2-1; 8 nucleotides align to TRBD2. Germline values: CDR1 SGHNT, CDR2 YYREEE (reference sequence). The CDR3 totals 17 residues. The V gene end was trimmed by 4 bases and the J gene end by 9 bases; junction bases not matched to a gene: 18. In DNA, the CDR3 is TGTGCCAGCAGCCAACCCTCGCAAGCGGGAGCACTTGCTGAGCAGTTCTTC. Translating gives CASSQPSQAGALAEQFF. Full variable domain (remainder filled in from reference TRBV5-4 and TRBJ2-1): ETGVTQSPTHLIKTRGQQVTLRCSSQSGHNTVSWYQQALGQGPQFIFQYYREEENGRGNFPPRFSGLQFPNYSSELNVNALELDDSALYLCASSQPSQAGALAEQFFGPGTRLTVL.